The entry below gives a single T cell receptor (beta chain) sequence along with its context. Its antigen is currently unknown. Clones were read by immunoSEQ multiplex PCR, and TCRdb kept only the in-frame ones, dropping some. The repertoire has about 68,000 clones, about four fifths of them found once; the top ten carry roughly 4.5%. These data are taken from a study of Tregs in tolerant kidney transplant recipients. Study results and limitations: Tregs expanded with activated donor B cells seemed most donor-specific.

CDR1 and CDR2 (germline): MNHNS, SASEGT. V was trimmed by 7 bases and J by 5 bases, leaving 17 bases between them. The CDR3 spans 14 residues. CD4+CD25+CD127- Tregs, CD4+CD25- non-Tregs, CD4 and CD8 cells were sorted. The sequence came from a human donor in good health. Sequencing was done on a sample of CD4+ T cells from blood. The chain employs TRBV6-1 and TRBJ1-1; D is undetermined. This CDR3 reads CASNFRFPWTEAFF. In DNA, the CDR3 is TGTGCCAGCAATTTTAGGTTCCCTTGGACTGAAGCTTTCTTT.